This TCR beta chain was sequenced during a study of Ad26.COV2.S vaccination and SARS-CoV-2 variants. The CDR3 covers 15 residues. Germline V gene lookup returns CDR1 SGDLS and CDR2 YYNGEE. V lost 4 bases to trimming and J lost 5 bases; unmatched junction nucleotides: 10. With respect to this clone: As yet, its antigen is unknown.

Treatment specified: about 20 received Ad26.COV2.S at low or high dose, single or two shots; about 5 received placebo; per-sample allocation not given. Collection of samples fell on day 63 after the first vaccine or placebo injection. Boston supplied an adult donor aged 18-55 years. The vaccine delivered Wuhan-strain SARS-CoV-2 spike through an Ad26 vector. Findings and limits, study-wide: Vaccine recipients showed a spike-specific TCR breadth that was higher than in placebo recipients. Total T cell responses may have been underestimated by the TCR breadth and depth analyses.

TCRdb keeps only in-frame clones here, not all; method: immunoSEQ multiplex PCR. The sample records hundreds of thousands of clones, around 89% being singletons. The input for sequencing was peripheral blood, taken in a trial of Ad26.COV2.S vaccine versus placebo. This clonotype was sampled from a person aged 18-65 years who received the Ad26.COV2.S COVID-19 vaccine or a placebo. This sequence joins TRBV9 and TRBJ2-5; TRBD2 agrees at 8 bases. CDR3 nucleotides: TGTGCCAGCAGCCCTAGCTGGAGCGGGAGTGAGACCCAGTACTTC. It specifies CASSPSWSGSETQYF.